This entry features one TCR beta chain sequence. Its antigen is still unknown. This entry belongs to a study of T cells expressing NK-cell markers. Across the study: Seven donors tested HCMV-seropositive and one tested seronegative among the eight sequenced.

From its re-call of the 5' RACE reads, TCRdb lists each CDR3 protein once, without DNA. The repertoire table contains about 460,000 distinct CDR3 sequences. Study results and caveats: About six donors carried dominant NKG2C+ clonotypes that made up roughly 1.0-7.5% of their CD8+ T cells. Four of the donors also had these clonotypes leading their CD3+CD56-NKG2C+ fraction.

Germline V gene sequence: CDR1 GTSNPN, CDR2 SVGIG (reference sequence). The length of the CDR3 is 11 residues. The specimen sequenced was blood T cells: a sorted CD56 or NKG2C T cell subset, CD4+ or CD8+ T cells, or bulk PBMC T cells (not recorded which). This receptor was identified in a woman between 50 and 59 years old in good health. The genes are TRBV30 and TRBJ2-7. The CDR3 spells CAWSVSHEQYF.